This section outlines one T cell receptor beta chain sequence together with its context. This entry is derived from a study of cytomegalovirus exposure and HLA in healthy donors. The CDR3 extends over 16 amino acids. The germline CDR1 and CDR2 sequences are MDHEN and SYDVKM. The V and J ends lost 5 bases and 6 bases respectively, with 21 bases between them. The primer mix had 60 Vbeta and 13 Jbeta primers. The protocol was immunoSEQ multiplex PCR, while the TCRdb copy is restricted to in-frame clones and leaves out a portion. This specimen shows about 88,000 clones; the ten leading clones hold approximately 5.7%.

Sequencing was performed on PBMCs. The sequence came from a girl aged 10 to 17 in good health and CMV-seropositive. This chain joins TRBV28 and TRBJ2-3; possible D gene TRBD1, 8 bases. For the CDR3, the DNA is TGTGCCAGCAGTCAAAGGGGGGGGCAGGGGGCGGATACGCAGTATTTT. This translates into CASSQRGGQGADTQYF.